This passage covers 29 T cell receptor beta chains from one sample sequenced in a study of beta chain features in type 1 diabetes. Sequencing targeted expressed TCRB transcripts, as all isolated RNA had been reverse transcribed. Some clones are missing from TCRdb's copy, which holds only in-frame ones; the method was immunoSEQ multiplex PCR. The sample shows 110,000 or so clones, under 40% of them seen only once. The sequenced sample was stem cell memory CD4+ T cells from blood. The receptors were sampled from a woman under 30 in good health.

This clone has more than one count but fewer than ten. Here the CDR3 DNA reads TGTGCCAGCAGCTTAGCTCGCCTAGCGGGAGATGAGCAGTTCTTC. It encodes CASSLARLAGDEQFF. The rearrangement joins TRBV7-8 to TRBJ2-1, with 10 bases aligning to TRBD2. This CDR3 is 15 amino acids long. Trimming took 0 bases from V and 8 from J; bases not matched to a gene: 4. Germline V gene lookup returns CDR1 SGHVS and CDR2 FQNEAQ.

A few counts support this clone. The chain combines TRBV4-1 with TRBJ2-1, with 8 bases matching TRBD2. The trim removed 0 bases at V and 1 base at J, leaving 11 bases unmatched. CDR1 is MGHRA, CDR2 YSYEKL, per germline. The CDR3 is 19 amino acids. The CDR3 DNA reads TGCGCCAGCAGCCAAGACGGTTTAAGCGGGAGATCTTCCTACAATGAGCAGTTCTTC. Its translation is CASSQDGLSGRSSYNEQFF.

This clone showed up just a few times. This chain links TRBV7-3 with TRBJ2-1; D is unclear. Per the germline V gene, CDR1 is SGHTA and CDR2 is FQGTGA. Trimming cost V 5 bases and J 3 bases, with 8 bases left between them. This CDR3 has 13 residues. Written as DNA, the CDR3 is TGTGCCAGCAGCCTCGACTTCTACAATGAGCAGTTCTTC. This sequence encodes CASSLDFYNEQFF.

The chain has TRBV4-2 and TRBJ1-2; D is possibly TRBD1 (6 bases). Trimming removed 0 bases from V and 2 bases from J, with 13 bases in between. Germline-derived CDR1 and CDR2 are LGHNA and YNFKEQ. The CDR3 has 16 residues. DNA of the CDR3: TGTGCCAGCAGCCAAGATAGACAGGAGATCAACTATGGCTACACCTTC. It specifies CASSQDRQEINYGYTF.

This clone appeared once. The J gene is TRBJ2-7, the V gene TRBV6-5; 11 nucleotides line up with TRBD1. The germline gives CDR1 MNHEY, CDR2 SVGAGI. The CDR3 extends over 13 amino acids. V trimming: 6 bases; J trimming: 7 bases; junction bases outside the gene matches: 5. The CDR3: CASRGQGAREQYF. In nucleotides, the CDR3 is TGTGCCAGCAGAGGACAGGGGGCGCGGGAGCAGTACTTC.

The rearrangement joins TRBV5-1 to TRBJ2-2, with 11 bases fitting TRBD2. Per germline, CDR1 SGHRS and CDR2 YFSETQ. The CDR3 contains 15 residues. The V and J ends lost 0 bases and 5 bases, in that order; junction bases with no gene match: 0. The CDR3 DNA sequence: TGCGCCAGCAGCTTGGGACTAGCGGGGACCGGGGAGCTGTTTTTT. Protein sequence: CASSLGLAGTGELFF.

This clone was counted a few times. The chain carries TRBV19 and TRBJ2-7; 8 bases align to TRBD2. The V segment lost 3 bases and the J segment 2 bases; nucleotides outside the gene matches: 3. This CDR3 region has 14 residues. CDR1 and CDR2 (germline): LNHDA, SQIVND (reference sequence). CDR3 protein: CASSMAGGAYEQYF. Written as DNA, the CDR3 is TGTGCCAGTAGTATGGCGGGAGGAGCCTACGAGCAGTACTTC. Looking up the rest from reference TRBV19 and TRBJ2-7 gives the full variable domain: DGGITQSPKYLFRKEGQNVTLSCEQNLNHDAMYWYRQDPGQGLRLIYYSQIVNDFQKGDIAEGYSVSREKKESFPLTVTSAQKNPTAFYLCASSMAGGAYEQYFGPGTRLTVT.

This chain links TRBV6-5 with TRBJ2-2; TRBD2 matches 8 bases. The junction had 9 bases not matched to a gene; V was cut back by 6 bases and J by 6 bases. This CDR3 has 15 residues. The germline CDR1 and CDR2 sequences are MNHEY and SVGAGI. The CDR3 DNA is TGTGCCAGCAGAAACAGCGGGAGTGTTTCCGGGGAGCTGTTTTTT. Translating it yields CASRNSGSVSGELFF.

The gene calls are TRBV9 and TRBJ2-3, with no clear D. The CDR3 totals 15 residues. Germline-derived CDR1 and CDR2 are SGDLS and YYNGEE. Trimming took 0 bases from V and 3 from J, leaving 11 bases between them. The chain's CDR3 is CASSVEVRLTDTQYF. The DNA of the CDR3 is TGTGCCAGCAGCGTAGAGGTCAGGTTGACAGATACGCAGTATTTT.

The V gene is TRBV18, the J gene TRBJ1-1; D is possibly TRBD1 (5 bases). CDR1 is KGHSH, CDR2 LQKENI, per germline. CDR3 length: 15 amino acids. V was clipped by 0 bases and J by 1 base, with 9 bases between them. The CDR3, as DNA: TGTGCCAGCTCACCACCGGGGGGACGGAACACTGAAGCTTTCTTT. This gives the protein CASSPPGGRNTEAFF.

This clone was counted between two and nine times. The CDR3 protein is CAISEGGGQYQPQHF. CDR3 nucleotides: TGTGCCATCAGTGAGGGCGGGGGGCAGTATCAGCCCCAGCATTTT. The rearrangement uses TRBV10-3 and TRBJ1-5; tentative D call: TRBD1 (6 bases). The V and J ends lost 2 bases and 5 bases respectively, with 13 bases between them. CDR1 and CDR2 (germline): ENHRY, SYGVKD. The CDR3 has 15 residues.

This clone came up a few times. This chain connects TRBV30 to TRBJ2-7, with a tentative D call TRBD1 (5 bases). The CDR3 sequence is 13 residues long. CDR1 is GTSNPN, CDR2 SVGIG, per germline (reference sequence). V was shortened by 0 bases and J by 2 bases, with 8 bases between the two germline ends. CDR3 sequence reads: CAWSVQVTYEQYF. CDR3 coding DNA: TGTGCCTGGAGTGTACAGGTTACCTACGAGCAGTACTTC.

This clone has only a few counts. The rearrangement links TRBV27 to TRBJ1-1; D call uncertain. The CDR3 has 13 amino acids. V was shortened by 4 bases and J by 5 bases, with 11 bases between the two germline ends. Per germline, CDR1 MNHEY and CDR2 SMNVEV (reference sequence). The CDR3 reads CASSSARGTEAFF. CDR3 in DNA: TGTGCCAGCAGTTCGGCACGGGGTACTGAAGCTTTCTTT.

This clone was counted a few times. The chain joins TRBV29-1 to TRBJ2-1; D remains ambiguous. The V and J ends lost 3 bases and 7 bases respectively, with 16 bases between them. This CDR3 comprises 14 residues. Germline CDR1 reads SQVTM; CDR2 reads ANQGSEA. This chain's CDR3 is CSVDHRITRNEQFF. In nucleotides, the CDR3 is TGCAGCGTTGACCATCGCATTACCAGGAATGAGCAGTTCTTC.

This clone occurred a few times. V usage is TRBV27 and J usage is TRBJ2-7, with D perhaps TRBD1 (5 bases). Germline lookup yields CDR1 MNHEY and CDR2 SMNVEV (reference sequence). The CDR3 sequence is 12 residues long. The germline V and J ends were trimmed by 7 bases and 7 bases, with 14 bases remaining between them. The CDR3 bases are TGTGCCAGCACAGCAGGGTCGGAGGAGCAGTACTTC. The encoded protein is CASTAGSEEQYF.

The chain is built from TRBV7-9 and TRBJ2-5, with 12 nucleotides matching TRBD2. The CDR3 runs to 14 residues. J was trimmed by 5 bases and V by 2 bases; bases with no gene match: 0. Germline V gives CDR1 SEHNR, CDR2 FQNEAQ (reference sequence). CDR3 sequence: CASSLTSGRETQYF. In nucleotides, the CDR3 is TGTGCCAGCAGCTTAACTAGCGGGAGGGAGACCCAGTACTTC.

This chain connects TRBV28 to TRBJ2-7, with D possibly matching TRBD1 (6 bases). The CDR3 contains 14 residues. V was trimmed by 4 bases and J by 4 bases, leaving 14 bases between them. Germline CDR1 reads MDHEN; CDR2 reads SYDVKM. CDR3: CASSYRVWAYEQYF. The CDR3 nucleotides are TGTGCCAGCAGTTACAGGGTATGGGCTTACGAGCAGTACTTC.

This chain connects TRBV25-1 to TRBJ1-5; 9 bases align to TRBD1. Trimming took 3 bases from V and 6 from J; bases not matched to a gene: 6. This CDR3 is 15 amino acids long. The V gene's germline CDR1 is MGHDK and CDR2 SYGVNS. The CDR3 protein is CASSDRRDRAQPQHF. CDR3 coding DNA: TGTGCCAGCAGTGACCGCCGGGACAGGGCTCAGCCCCAGCATTTT.

The V and J genes are TRBV2 and TRBJ1-1; possibly TRBD1 for D (5 bases). The germline V and J ends were trimmed by 6 bases and 5 bases, with 10 bases remaining between them. This CDR3 is 12 amino acids long. Germline CDR1 reads SNHLY; CDR2 reads FYNNEI. The CDR3, as DNA: TGTGCCAGCAGAGTCGACAGTACTGAAGCTTTCTTT. It is translated as CASRVDSTEAFF.

The table lists this clone with a few counts. The rearrangement links TRBV27 to TRBJ2-1; a weak D match, TRBD1 (6 bases). The CDR3 length is 15 residues. Germline loops: CDR1 MNHEY, CDR2 SMNVEV (reference sequence). V was shortened by 10 bases and J by 0 bases, with 16 bases between the two germline ends. The DNA of the CDR3 is TGTGCCACCACCTCGGACAGATACTCCTACAATGAGCAGTTCTTC. Its translation is CATTSDRYSYNEQFF.

The chain recombines TRBV27 with TRBJ2-7; a weak D match, TRBD2 (7 bases). Germline V gene lookup returns CDR1 MNHEY and CDR2 SMNVEV (reference sequence). The CDR3 loop spans 17 amino acids. Trimming removed 3 bases from V and 4 bases from J, with 22 bases in between. The CDR3 region has the DNA TGTGCCAGCAGTTTCGCGGCGGGGGCGCGAGTCGGGTACGAGCAGTACTTC. It yields the protein CASSFAAGARVGYEQYF.

This clone showed up just a few times. V is TRBV30 and J is TRBJ1-2; D is ambiguous. The V gene lost 3 bases and the J gene lost 4 bases, with 9 bases spanning the gap. The CDR3 loop spans 12 amino acids. CDR1 is GTSNPN, CDR2 SVGIG, per germline (reference sequence). In DNA, the CDR3 is TGTGCCTGGAGACAGTCCCCCTATGGCTACACCTTC. This codes for CAWRQSPYGYTF.

The gene calls are TRBV7-2 and TRBJ2-1, with D tentatively TRBD2 (6 bases). This CDR3 spans 15 amino acids. Trimming pared 1 base from V and 7 bases from J, leaving 14 bases between. Germline values: CDR1 SGHTA, CDR2 FQGNSA. The CDR3 coding sequence is TGTGCCAGCAGCTTAGTAGGGCTAGCGATTAATGAGCAGTTCTTC. Translating it yields CASSLVGLAINEQFF.

Many counts were recorded for this clone. This chain joins TRBV23-1 and TRBJ2-5, with D possibly TRBD2 on 5 matching bases. TRBV23-1 is designated an ORF whose function remains uncertain. The CDR3 is made up of 13 amino acids. The ends were cut back, 8 bases at V and 5 bases at J, with 15 bases in the middle. The CDR3 protein is CASGRVRRETQYF. The CDR3 bases are TGCGCCAGCGGACGGGTACGGAGGGAGACCCAGTACTTC.

The rearrangement uses TRBV9 and TRBJ2-1; TRBD2 matches 11 bases. From germline, CDR1 is SGDLS and CDR2 YYNGEE. The J segment lost 9 bases and the V segment lost 0 bases, leaving 11 bases of the junction unmatched. The CDR3 loop spans 17 amino acids. CDR3 coding DNA: TGTGCCAGCAGCGTAGTACCCCTACTAGCGGGAGTGGGTGAGCAGTTCTTC. Its translation: CASSVVPLLAGVGEQFF.

The genes are TRBV30 and TRBJ2-7; D is undetermined. The CDR3 is 12 amino acids. Per germline, CDR1 GTSNPN and CDR2 SVGIG (reference sequence). Trimming took 0 bases from V and 2 from J, leaving 5 bases between them. The CDR3 loop reads CAWSVSTYEQYF. The CDR3 DNA sequence: TGTGCCTGGAGTGTCTCTACCTACGAGCAGTACTTC.

The sample holds a few counts of this clone. The rearrangement links TRBV5-6 to TRBJ1-2; D remains ambiguous. The CDR3 sequence is 15 residues long. V was shortened by 0 bases and J by 4 bases, with 13 bases between the two germline ends. From germline, CDR1 is SGHDT and CDR2 YYEEEE. The CDR3 reads CASSLGRREVYGYTF. CDR3 nucleotides: TGTGCCAGCAGCTTGGGACGCCGGGAGGTCTATGGCTACACCTTC.

The V gene is TRBV11-1, the J gene TRBJ1-1; no reliable D call. Trimming shortened V by 2 bases and J by 2 bases, and 12 bases separated the two germline ends. CDR3 length: 15 residues. The V gene's germline CDR1 is SGHAT and CDR2 FQDESV (reference sequence). CDR3 sequence reads: CASSLKIYFNTEAFF. As DNA, the CDR3 is TGTGCCAGCAGCTTAAAAATCTACTTCAACACTGAAGCTTTCTTT.

There are a few counts of this clone. The chain carries TRBV10-3 and TRBJ2-1, with D possibly TRBD2 on 6 matching bases. CDR1 and CDR2 from the germline V gene are ENHRY and SYGVKD. V shed 4 bases and J shed 6 bases, with 13 bases lying between them. This CDR3 has 14 residues. The CDR3 DNA sequence: TGTGCCATCAGTGGAAGGGCCGGGAGCAATGAGCAGTTCTTC. Translation gives CAISGRAGSNEQFF.